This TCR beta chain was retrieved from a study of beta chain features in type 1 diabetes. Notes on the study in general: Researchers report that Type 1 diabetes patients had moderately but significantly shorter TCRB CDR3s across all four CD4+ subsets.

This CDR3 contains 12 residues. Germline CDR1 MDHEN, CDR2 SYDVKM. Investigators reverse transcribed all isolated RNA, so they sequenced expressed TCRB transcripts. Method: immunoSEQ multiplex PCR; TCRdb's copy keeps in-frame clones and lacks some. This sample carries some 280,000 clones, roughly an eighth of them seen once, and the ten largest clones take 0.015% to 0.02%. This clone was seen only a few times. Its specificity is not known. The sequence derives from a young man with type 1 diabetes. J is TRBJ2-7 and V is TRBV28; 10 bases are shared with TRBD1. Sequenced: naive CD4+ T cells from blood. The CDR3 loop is CALGQGKGEQYF. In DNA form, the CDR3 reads TGTGCTTTGGGACAGGGGAAGGGGGAGCAGTACTTC.